This entry lists 27 T cell receptor beta chains sequenced from one sample in a study of response to subunit inactivated influenza vaccine. A single record per CDR3 protein comes from TCRdb applying MiXCR to the RT-PCR reads. The repertoire holds 150,000 to 200,000 distinct CDR3 sequences, 12% seen once, with roughly 29% in the top ten. Another study also made use of these data, one on T cells expressing NK-cell markers. This second report adds: The authors made TCR beta cDNA libraries by 5'RACE template switching. This switching added a universal primer site and UMIs.

This material consisted of CD8+ T cells sorted from PBMCs, taken roughly 12 days after vaccination. These receptors were collected from a man aged 45-65 years who received an inactivated influenza vaccine.

This chain connects TRBV19 to TRBJ1-5; the match to TRBD1 covers 9 bases. The ends lost 3 bases at V and 8 bases at J; junction bases unmatched: 11. CDR3 length equals 16 residues. Germline-derived CDR1 and CDR2 are LNHDA and SQIVND (reference sequence). CDR3 region: CASSIPQGAGGEPQHF. The CDR3 nucleotides are TGTGCCAGTAGTATCCCACAGGGGGCTGGGGGGGAGCCCCAGCATTTT.

The chain employs TRBV28 and TRBJ1-2, with 8 nucleotides matching TRBD1. The ends lost 0 bases at V and 8 bases at J; junction bases unmatched: 8. CDR3 length equals 15 residues. Germline V gene sequence: CDR1 MDHEN, CDR2 SYDVKM. CDR3 protein: CASSLWGTGDLGYTF. The DNA of the CDR3 is TGTGCCAGCAGTTTATGGGGGACAGGCGATTTGGGCTACACCTTC.

This clonotype was recorded a few times. The chain links TRBV27 to TRBJ2-5; 9 bases map to TRBD2. Germline CDR1 is MNHEY and CDR2 is SMNVEV (reference sequence). CDR3 length: 16 residues. V lost 10 bases, J lost 1 base, and 13 bases stayed unmatched. CDR3 residues: CATPSPAGGLQETQYF. The CDR3 bases are TGTGCCACCCCAAGTCCAGCGGGGGGACTCCAAGAGACCCAGTACTTC.

The chain links TRBV4-2 to TRBJ2-7; D not certain. This CDR3 has 14 amino acids. V was shortened by 4 bases and J by 5 bases, with 15 bases between the two germline ends. Per germline, CDR1 LGHNA and CDR2 YNFKEQ. The CDR3 spells CASSRLVGVHEQYF. The CDR3 nucleotides read TGTGCCAGCAGCCGACTCGTTGGGGTCCACGAGCAGTACTTC.

The V call is TRBV5-1, the J call TRBJ2-5; perhaps TRBD2 as D (6 bases). V lost 1 base and J 0 bases, leaving 16 bases between the germline ends. Germline V gives CDR1 SGHRS, CDR2 YFSETQ. This CDR3 is 17 amino acids long. The CDR3, as DNA: TGCGCCAGCAGCTTGAGAGTCGGGGGTCTGTACCAAGAGACCCAGTACTTC. It specifies CASSLRVGGLYQETQYF.

J is TRBJ2-5 and V is TRBV18; 9 bases are shared with TRBD2. CDR1 is KGHSH, CDR2 LQKENI, per germline. The CDR3 spans 15 residues. V gave up 1 base and J gave up 7 bases; unmatched junction bases: 7. DNA for the CDR3: TGTGCCAGCTCACCACTGACTAGCGGTGATTGGACCCAGTACTTC. Its translation is CASSPLTSGDWTQYF.

This clonotype showed up just a few times. The chain is built from TRBV10-3 and TRBJ1-5; weak D call: TRBD1 (5 bases). This CDR3 comprises 15 residues. Germline loops: CDR1 ENHRY, CDR2 SYGVKD. V gave up 3 bases and J gave up 3 bases, with 12 bases separating them. The CDR3 DNA reads as TGTGCCATCAGTGATTGGGGGGGGAACAATCAGCCCCAGCATTTT. It codes for CAISDWGGNNQPQHF.

The J gene is TRBJ2-7, the V gene TRBV6-1; 11 nucleotides line up with TRBD2. The germline CDR1 and CDR2 sequences are MNHNS and SASEGT. V shed 6 bases and J 1 base; nucleotides not matched to a gene: 8. The CDR3 covers 16 residues. CDR3 DNA sequence: TGTGCCAGCAGGGGGGCCGGGACTAGCGGTTCCTACGAGCAGTACTTC. It translates to CASRGAGTSGSYEQYF.

The CDR3 coding sequence is TGTGCCAGCAGTTCACCCCAGGGGCAGCCCCAGCATTTT. This codes for CASSSPQGQPQHF. The rearrangement links TRBV12-3 or TRBV12-4 to TRBJ1-5; D is perhaps TRBD1 (6 bases). V lost 4 bases and J 7 bases, leaving 11 bases between the germline ends. The CDR3 is 13 residues long.

This clonotype was detected a few times. This chain uses TRBV13 with TRBJ2-1; 13 positions agree with TRBD2. V dropped 5 bases and J dropped 0; count of bases not matched to a gene: 10. Germline CDR1 reads PRHDT; CDR2 reads FYEKMQ (reference sequence). The CDR3 length is 19 residues. CDR3 sequence reads: CASSPGTSGVSSSYNEQFF. CDR3 in DNA: TGTGCCAGCAGCCCTGGGACTAGCGGGGTGTCGAGCTCCTACAATGAGCAGTTCTTC.

The V gene is TRBV12-3 or TRBV12-4, the J gene TRBJ2-5, with a weak D call TRBD2 (7 bases). The CDR3 has 12 amino acids. The germline V and J ends were trimmed by 11 bases and 0 bases, with 10 bases remaining between them. The CDR3, as DNA: TGTGCCGCGGGGGCGTACCAAGAGACCCAGTACTTC. Encoded protein: CAAGAYQETQYF.

The table lists this clonotype with a few counts. This chain connects TRBV7-9 to TRBJ2-7, with 7 bases aligning to TRBD1. The CDR3 is made up of 16 amino acids. Looked up from germline, CDR1 is SEHNR and CDR2 is FQNEAQ (reference sequence). Losses at the gene ends were 5 bases for V and 1 base for J; bases not matched to a gene: 11. Written as DNA, the CDR3 is TGTGCCAGCAGCCCCGGACAGGACCTCCTTTCCTACGAGCAGTACTTC. This sequence encodes CASSPGQDLLSYEQYF.

This chain links TRBV4-3 with TRBJ2-5, with D hard to call. Trimming shortened V by 0 bases and J by 5 bases, and 10 bases separated the two germline ends. This CDR3 is built from 14 residues. Germline CDR1 reads LGHNA; CDR2 reads YSLEER. The CDR3: CASSQDTGWETQYF. As DNA, the CDR3 is TGCGCCAGCAGCCAAGACACGGGCTGGGAGACCCAGTACTTC.

The chain uses TRBV20-1 and TRBJ2-2; TRBD2 matches at 9 bases. Germline trimming cut 1 base from V and 8 bases from J; bases unmatched to any gene: 8. Per the germline V gene, CDR1 is DFQATT and CDR2 is SNEGSKA (reference sequence). The CDR3 extends over 15 amino acids. CDR3 in DNA: TGCAGTGCTAGAGGTCTTCTAGCGGGATTTGGGGAGCTGTTTTTT. Residues: CSARGLLAGFGELFF.

The genes are TRBV14 and TRBJ2-7, with 8 bases fitting TRBD2. Trimming took 5 bases from V and 4 from J; bases not matched to a gene: 10. Germline V lookup: CDR1 SGHDN, CDR2 FVKESK. This CDR3 contains 15 residues. The CDR3 here is CASSYARAGVYEQYF. Written as DNA, the CDR3 is TGTGCCAGCAGCTACGCCCGAGCGGGAGTTTACGAGCAGTACTTC.

This clonotype was found a few times. This chain connects TRBV7-3 to TRBJ2-5; 11 nucleotides line up with TRBD2. After removal of 1 base from V and 2 bases from J, the junction contained 0 bases not matched to a gene. From germline, CDR1 is SGHTA and CDR2 FQGTGA. This CDR3 is built from 15 residues. The CDR3 DNA follows: TGTGCCAGCAGCTTAATAGCGGGAGGGCAAGAGACCCAGTACTTC. Its translation is CASSLIAGGQETQYF.

The chain joins TRBV6-1 to TRBJ2-7; D is possibly TRBD2 (6 bases). The ends were cut back, 6 bases at V and 5 bases at J, with 14 bases in the middle. Germline CDR1 MNHNS, CDR2 SASEGT. The CDR3 totals 13 residues. CDR3 in amino acids: CASSLRTGDEQYF. The CDR3 DNA follows: TGTGCCAGCAGCTTGCGGACGGGGGACGAGCAGTACTTC.

This clonotype has ten or more counts. The rearrangement links TRBV12-3 or TRBV12-4 to TRBJ2-5; TRBD2 is a possible D gene (6 bases). V was cut by 5 bases and J by 2 bases, with 15 bases left in between. This CDR3 is 15 amino acids long. CDR3 in amino acids: CASSDWGGGQETQYF. The DNA for the CDR3 is TGTGCCAGCAGTGACTGGGGAGGAGGGCAAGAGACCCAGTACTTC.

This clonotype turned up a few times. DNA of the CDR3: TGTGCCAGCAGCCAAGATCGACTTATCTACGAGCAGTACTTC. Translated: CASSQDRLIYEQYF. The rearrangement joins TRBV3-1 to TRBJ2-7; D call uncertain. Germline lookup yields CDR1 LGHDT and CDR2 YNNKEL (reference sequence). Deletions cut 0 bases from V and 3 bases from J, with 9 bases between. The CDR3 totals 14 residues.

In its sample, this clonotype was seen a few times. J is TRBJ1-1 and V is TRBV20-1; unclear D gene. Deletions cut 3 bases from V and 5 bases from J, with 10 bases between. This CDR3 spans 12 amino acids. Germline CDR1 DFQATT, CDR2 SNEGSKA (reference sequence). The CDR3 DNA follows: TGCAGTGCTAGGTTGAAGGGAACTGAAGCTTTCTTT. Translation gives CSARLKGTEAFF.

The chain carries TRBV6-1 and TRBJ2-7, with D possibly matching TRBD1 (5 bases). Trimming shortened V by 4 bases and J by 5 bases, and 12 bases separated the two germline ends. The CDR3 is made up of 13 amino acids. Germline V gives CDR1 MNHNS, CDR2 SASEGT. The DNA of the CDR3 is TGTGCCAGCAGTGGGACACGGCTTAACGAGCAGTACTTC. It codes for CASSGTRLNEQYF.

This clonotype was found a few times. The chain is built from TRBV9 and TRBJ2-7; no reliable D call. The CDR3 loop spans 14 amino acids. Germline V gene lookup returns CDR1 SGDLS and CDR2 YYNGEE. V lost 4 bases and J lost 0, with 11 bases in between. CDR3 residues: CASSPIEASYEQYF. The CDR3 region has the DNA TGTGCCAGCAGCCCTATTGAGGCCTCCTACGAGCAGTACTTC.

The sample holds a few counts of this clonotype. The rearrangement joins TRBV6-1 to TRBJ1-2, with D unclear. Deletions cut 6 bases from V and 0 bases from J, with 14 bases between. The CDR3 extends over 15 amino acids. CDR1 is MNHNS and CDR2 is SASEGT in the germline V gene. Written as DNA, the CDR3 is TGTGCCAGCAGAGCCACAAGGGTAACTAACTATGGCTACACCTTC. This gives the protein CASRATRVTNYGYTF.

Only one count was recorded for this clonotype. The CDR3 protein is CSARDLRSYEQYF. The CDR3 nucleotides read TGCAGTGCTAGAGATCTAAGGTCCTACGAGCAGTACTTC. The gene calls are TRBV20-1 and TRBJ2-7; D not certain. The germline gives CDR1 DFQATT, CDR2 SNEGSKA (reference sequence). Trimming shortened V by 0 bases and J by 1 base, and 7 bases separated the two germline ends. This CDR3 has 13 residues.

This clonotype has just a few counts. The gene calls are TRBV5-1 and TRBJ2-1, with 7 bases matching TRBD1. CDR1 SGHRS and CDR2 YFSETQ come from the germline V gene. V dropped 4 bases and J dropped 8; count of bases not matched to a gene: 6. This CDR3 comprises 13 residues. CDR3 nucleotide sequence: TGCGCCAGCAGCCCCGTAGGGGGCTATGAGCAGTTCTTC. This gives the protein CASSPVGGYEQFF.

The table lists this clonotype with a few counts. V gene TRBV5-6 combines with J gene TRBJ2-5, with a weak D call TRBD1 (7 bases). Germline V CDR1 and CDR2: SGHDT, YYEEEE. V dropped 4 bases and J dropped 4 bases, with 17 bases sitting between them. This CDR3 spans 15 amino acids. CDR3 loop: CASSRGMTGRETQYF. CDR3 coding DNA: TGTGCCAGCAGCCGGGGGATGACAGGGAGAGAGACCCAGTACTTC.

This clonotype was observed at least ten times. The chain uses TRBV15 and TRBJ2-1; D is possibly TRBD2 (6 bases). Germline V lookup: CDR1 LNHNV, CDR2 YYDKDF (reference sequence). Trimming removed 0 bases at V and 12 bases at J, with 18 bases between. The CDR3 length is 15 residues. This CDR3 is CATSRDGSSGELQFF. The CDR3 region has the DNA TGTGCCACCAGCAGAGACGGTTCCTCGGGGGAATTGCAGTTCTTC.